This T cell receptor (beta chain) was observed in a study of regulatory T cells. The primer mix had 52 TRBV and 13 TRBJ primers. Here immunoSEQ multiplex PCR was the method, and the copy in TCRdb shows in-frame clones only, minus some. The repertoire holds about 35,000 clones, with about 88% as singletons. Of note for this clone: Its specificity is not known.

Looked up from germline, CDR1 is LNHDA and CDR2 is SQIVND (reference sequence). With 8 bases removed from V and 7 bases from J, the gap between germline ends came to 18 bases. The CDR3 runs 13 residues. Study conclusions and caveats: Hydrophobic residues at CDR3 positions 6 and 7 were enriched in conventional CD4+ T cells of CD3G-deficient patients.

Material: conventional CD4+ T cells sorted from blood. This TCR came from a person in their late teens or twenties with CD3G deficiency. The genes are TRBV19 and TRBJ2-7; D perhaps matches TRBD2 (5 bases). The CDR3 bases are TGTGCCAGTTCGACGCGTCCGGGGTTGGAGCAGTACTTC. It translates to CASSTRPGLEQYF.